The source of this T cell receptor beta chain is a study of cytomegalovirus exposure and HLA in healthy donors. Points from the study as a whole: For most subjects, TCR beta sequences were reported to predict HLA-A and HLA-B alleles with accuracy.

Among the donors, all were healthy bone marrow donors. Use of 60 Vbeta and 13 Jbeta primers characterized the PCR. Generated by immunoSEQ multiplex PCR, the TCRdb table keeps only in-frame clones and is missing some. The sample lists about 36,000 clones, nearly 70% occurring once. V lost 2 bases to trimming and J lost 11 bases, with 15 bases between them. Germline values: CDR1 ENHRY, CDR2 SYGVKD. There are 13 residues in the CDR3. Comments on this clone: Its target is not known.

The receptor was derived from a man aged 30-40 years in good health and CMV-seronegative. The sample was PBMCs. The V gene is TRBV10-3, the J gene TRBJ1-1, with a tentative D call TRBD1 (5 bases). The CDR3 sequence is CAISETGGLEAFF. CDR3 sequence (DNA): TGTGCCATCAGTGAGACGGGGGGACTAGAGGCTTTCTTT.